What follows are 10 T cell receptor beta chains derived from one specimen sequenced in a study of shared clonotypes between healthy human individuals (dated by TCRdb to about 2020). Libraries were made using the immunoSEQ multiplex PCR assay. Sourced from immuneACCESS, this table was stored by TCRdb with only in-frame sequences that have V and J called. A share of the clones is absent; for the studies checked, an unresolved V gene accounts for under half, and the remainder has no known explanation. The sample table holds 650,000 to 700,000 clones, of which 80% to 95% were seen once. The ten top clones hold less than 40% of the sample. The sample was memory CD8+ T cells from PBMCs. The sample's cell subset or site label, in plain terms: CD45RO+ cells pooled with CCR7-negative TemRA cells. The receptors come from a man aged 18 to 29 in good health. Some clones in this sample may be carry-over from other donors' samples.

The V gene is TRBV7-8, the J gene TRBJ2-5, with 15 nucleotides matching TRBD2. The CDR3 length is 17 residues. The V gene's germline CDR1 is SGHVS and CDR2 FQNEAQ. The ends lost 4 bases at V and 5 bases at J; junction bases unmatched: 8. The CDR3 here is CASSSRTSGRAWETQYF. Written as DNA, the CDR3 is TGTGCCAGCAGCTCCCGGACTAGCGGGAGGGCCTGGGAGACCCAGTACTTC. The whole variable domain, filled in from reference TRBV7-8 and TRBJ2-5, reads GAGVSQSPRYKVAKRGQDVALRCDPISGHVSLFWYQQALGQGPEFLTYFQNEAQLDKSGLPSDRFFAERPEGSVSTLKIQRTQQEDSAVYLCASSSRTSGRAWETQYFGPGTRLLVL.

V usage is TRBV9 and J usage is TRBJ2-3, with TRBD2 identical over 13 bases. Germline V gene data show CDR1 as SGDLS and CDR2 as YYNGEE. The CDR3 has 15 residues. V shed 4 bases, J shed 4 bases, and the junction held 3 bases outside the gene matches. The CDR3 is CASSRLAGGPDTQYF. CDR3 in DNA: TGTGCCAGCAGCAGACTAGCGGGAGGCCCAGATACGCAGTATTTT.

This clone occurred a few times. J is TRBJ1-1 and V is TRBV7-9, with 9 bases lining up with TRBD1. CDR1 is SEHNR, CDR2 FQNEAQ, per germline (reference sequence). This CDR3 comprises 14 residues. J was trimmed by 0 bases and V by 11 bases; bases with no gene match: 7. The CDR3 bases are TGTGCCTCGACAGGGGGGGTCATGAACACTGAAGCTTTCTTT. It specifies CASTGGVMNTEAFF.

This rearrangement joins TRBV5-1 to TRBJ2-2; 12 nucleotides match TRBD2. The germline gives CDR1 SGHRS, CDR2 YFSETQ. V lost 2 bases, J lost 4 bases, and 9 bases stayed unmatched. This CDR3 comprises 18 residues. Here the CDR3 DNA reads TGCGCCAGCAGCTTAGGACTAGCGGGATCAAAGAGCACCGGGGAGCTGTTTTTT. This gives the protein CASSLGLAGSKSTGELFF. Variable domain in full (rest from reference TRBV5-1 and TRBJ2-2): KAGVTQTPRYLIKTRGQQVTLSCSPISGHRSVSWYQQTPGQGLQFLFEYFSETQRNKGNFPGRFSGRQFSNSRSEMNVSTLELGDSALYLCASSLGLAGSKSTGELFFGEGSRLTVL.

V is TRBV2 and J is TRBJ1-2, with TRBD1 matching over 7 bases. The junction had 15 bases not matched to a gene; V was cut back by 6 bases and J by 8 bases. Germline V gene lookup returns CDR1 SNHLY and CDR2 FYNNEI. This CDR3 spans 15 amino acids. CDR3 sequence reads: CASRQEGTVERGYTF. CDR3 nucleotides: TGTGCCAGCAGACAGGAAGGGACAGTGGAAAGGGGCTACACCTTC.

V and J are TRBV9 and TRBJ1-2; D remains ambiguous. Germline V gene lookup returns CDR1 SGDLS and CDR2 YYNGEE. The CDR3 is 12 amino acids. With 4 bases removed from V and 11 bases from J, the gap between germline ends came to 15 bases. The CDR3, as DNA: TGTGCCAGCAGCCCAGGAGGCTGGGAATACACCTTC. Protein: CASSPGGWEYTF.

CDR3 region: CASSPQFIATSTDTQYF. CDR3 sequence (DNA): TGTGCCAGCAGTCCTCAATTTATAGCAACCAGCACAGATACGCAGTATTTT. This chain links TRBV27 with TRBJ2-3; D gene unclear. Germline V CDR1 and CDR2: MNHEY, SMNVEV (reference sequence). The length of the CDR3 is 17 residues. V shed 5 bases and J shed 0 bases, with 18 bases lying between them.

The rearrangement joins TRBV9 to TRBJ2-3; 7 bases align to TRBD1. Trimming cost V 0 bases and J 4 bases; bases outside gene matches: 14. This CDR3 is 18 amino acids long. Germline V gives CDR1 SGDLS, CDR2 YYNGEE. CDR3 DNA sequence: TGTGCCAGCAGCGTAGCGTTGGAGAGGGGGCGCTTGGCAGATACGCAGTATTTT. Translation gives CASSVALERGRLADTQYF.

This clone was detected only once. J is TRBJ2-7 and V is TRBV4-3; 10 bases line up with TRBD2. The CDR3 has 15 amino acids. Germline V gene sequence: CDR1 LGHNA, CDR2 YSLEER. The trim removed 0 bases at V and 6 bases at J, leaving 5 bases unmatched. The CDR3 spells CASSQDASGRREQYF. The CDR3 DNA follows: TGCGCCAGCAGCCAAGATGCTAGCGGGAGACGCGAGCAGTACTTC.

The chain employs TRBV5-1 and TRBJ1-1; D is unresolved. Between the trimmed V and J ends, which lost 0 bases and 9 bases, there was a span of 12 bases. This CDR3 spans 13 amino acids. The germline V gene encodes CDR1 SGHRS and CDR2 YFSETQ. The CDR3 DNA reads as TGCGCCAGCAGCTTGGAATACGTGGGGAAAGCTTTCTTT. Its translation: CASSLEYVGKAFF.